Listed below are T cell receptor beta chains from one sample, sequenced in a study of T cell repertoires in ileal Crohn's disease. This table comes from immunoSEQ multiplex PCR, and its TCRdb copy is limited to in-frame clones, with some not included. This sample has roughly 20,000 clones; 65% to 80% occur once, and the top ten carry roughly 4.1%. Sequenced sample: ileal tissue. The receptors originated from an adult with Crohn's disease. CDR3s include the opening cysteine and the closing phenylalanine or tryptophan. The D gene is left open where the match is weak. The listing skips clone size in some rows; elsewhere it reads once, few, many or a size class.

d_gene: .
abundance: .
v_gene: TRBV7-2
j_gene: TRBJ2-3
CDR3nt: TGTGCCAGCAGCTTATTAAGCACAGATACGCAGTATTTT
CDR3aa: CASSLLSTDTQYF

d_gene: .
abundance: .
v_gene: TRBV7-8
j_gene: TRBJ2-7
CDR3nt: TGTGCCAGCAGCTTATCGCTAGCCGGCTCCTACGAGCAGTACTTC
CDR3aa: CASSLSLAGSYEQYF

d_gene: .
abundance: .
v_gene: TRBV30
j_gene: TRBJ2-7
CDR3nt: TGTGCCTGGAGCGGGGGTCCCCTCTACGAGCAGTACTTC
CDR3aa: CAWSGGPLYEQYF

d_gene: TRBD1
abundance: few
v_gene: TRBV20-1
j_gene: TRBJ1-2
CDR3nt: TGCAGTGTACAGGGGGTGGGGGGCTACACCTTC
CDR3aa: CSVQGVGGYTF

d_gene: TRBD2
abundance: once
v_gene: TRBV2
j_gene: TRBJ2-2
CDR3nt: TGTGCCAGCACAAACGGGAGGGCCACCGGGGAGCTGTTTTTT
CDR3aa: CASTNGRATGELFF

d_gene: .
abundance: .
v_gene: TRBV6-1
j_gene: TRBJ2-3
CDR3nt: TGTGCCAGCAGTGAAAGGGAGGGCACAGATACGCAGTATTTT
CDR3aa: CASSEREGTDTQYF

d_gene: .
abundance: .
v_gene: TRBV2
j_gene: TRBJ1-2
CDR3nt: TGTGCCAGCAGTGAAGCGCTAAGGGGTTGGTATGGCTACACCTTC
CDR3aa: CASSEALRGWYGYTF

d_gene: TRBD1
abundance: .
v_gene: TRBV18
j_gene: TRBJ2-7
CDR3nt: TGTGCCAGCTCACCAAAAAGACAGGGGAAGAACGAGCAGTACTTC
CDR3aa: CASSPKRQGKNEQYF

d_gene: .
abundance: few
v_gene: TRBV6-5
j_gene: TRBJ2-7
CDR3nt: TGTGCCAGCAGTTACGGACTACTATCCTACGAGCAGTACTTC
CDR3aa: CASSYGLLSYEQYF

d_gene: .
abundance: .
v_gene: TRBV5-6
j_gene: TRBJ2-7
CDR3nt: TGTGCCAGCAGCTTAACGGGAGCTCTTCGCGAGCAGTACTTC
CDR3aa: CASSLTGALREQYF

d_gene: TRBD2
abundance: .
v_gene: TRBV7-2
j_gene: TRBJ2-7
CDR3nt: TGTGCCAGCAGCTTAACGGCTAGCGGGATCTACGAGCAGTACTTC
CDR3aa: CASSLTASGIYEQYF

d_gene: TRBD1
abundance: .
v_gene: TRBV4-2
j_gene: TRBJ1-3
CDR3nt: TGTGCCAGCAGCCGAGCGACAGGGACTGGAAACACCATATATTTT
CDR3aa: CASSRATGTGNTIYF

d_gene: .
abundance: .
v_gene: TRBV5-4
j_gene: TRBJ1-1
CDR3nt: TGTGCCAGCAGCTTGCAGGGAAGGGCGGAAGCTTTCTTT
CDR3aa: CASSLQGRAEAFF

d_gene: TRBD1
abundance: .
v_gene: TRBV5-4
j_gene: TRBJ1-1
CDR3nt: TGTGCCAGCAGCTCGCCGACAGGGATGAACACTGAAGCTTTCTTT
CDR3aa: CASSSPTGMNTEAFF